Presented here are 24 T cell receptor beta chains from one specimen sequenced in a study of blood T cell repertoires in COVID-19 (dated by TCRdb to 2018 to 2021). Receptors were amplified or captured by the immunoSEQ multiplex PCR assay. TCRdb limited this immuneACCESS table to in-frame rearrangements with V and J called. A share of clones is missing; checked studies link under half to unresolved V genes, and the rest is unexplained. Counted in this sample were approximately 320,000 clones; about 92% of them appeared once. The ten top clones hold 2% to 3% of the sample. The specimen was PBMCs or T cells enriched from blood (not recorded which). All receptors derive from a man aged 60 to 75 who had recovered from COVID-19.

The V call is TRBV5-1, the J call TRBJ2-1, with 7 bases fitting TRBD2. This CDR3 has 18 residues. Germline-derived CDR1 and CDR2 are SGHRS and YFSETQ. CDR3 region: CCSGPGWSWREIYNEQFF. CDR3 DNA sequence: TGCTGCAGTGGTCCTGGTTGGAGTTGGCGGGAGATCTACAATGAGCAGTTCTTC.

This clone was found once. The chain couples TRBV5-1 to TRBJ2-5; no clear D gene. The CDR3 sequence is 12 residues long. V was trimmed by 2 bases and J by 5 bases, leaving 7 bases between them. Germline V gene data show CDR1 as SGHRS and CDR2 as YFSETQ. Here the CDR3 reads CASSFLGETQYF. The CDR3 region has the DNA TGCGCCAGCAGCTTCCTCGGGGAGACCCAGTACTTC.

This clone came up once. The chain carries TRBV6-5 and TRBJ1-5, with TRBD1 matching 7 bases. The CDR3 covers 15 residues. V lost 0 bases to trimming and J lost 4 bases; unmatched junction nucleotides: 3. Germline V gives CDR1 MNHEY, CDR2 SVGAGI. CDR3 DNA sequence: TGTGCCAGCAGTTACTCCTCGGACAGGAATCAGCCCCAGCATTTT. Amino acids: CASSYSSDRNQPQHF.

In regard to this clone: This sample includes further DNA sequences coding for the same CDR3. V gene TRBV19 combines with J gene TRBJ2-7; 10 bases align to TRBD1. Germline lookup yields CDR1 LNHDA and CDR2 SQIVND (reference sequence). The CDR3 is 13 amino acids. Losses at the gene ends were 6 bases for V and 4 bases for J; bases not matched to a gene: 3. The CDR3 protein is CASSWTGGYEQYF. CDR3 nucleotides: TGTGCCAGTAGCTGGACAGGGGGTTACGAGCAGTACTTC.

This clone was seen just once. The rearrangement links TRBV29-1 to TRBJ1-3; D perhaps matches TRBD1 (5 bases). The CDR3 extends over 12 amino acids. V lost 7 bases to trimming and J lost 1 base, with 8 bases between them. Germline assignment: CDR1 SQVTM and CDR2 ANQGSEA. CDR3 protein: CSGRGSGNTIYF. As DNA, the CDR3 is TGCAGCGGACGGGGGTCTGGAAACACCATATATTTT.

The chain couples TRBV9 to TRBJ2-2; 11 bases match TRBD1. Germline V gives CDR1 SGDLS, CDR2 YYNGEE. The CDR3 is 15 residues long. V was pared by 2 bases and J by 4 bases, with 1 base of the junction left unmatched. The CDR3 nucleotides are TGTGCCAGCAGCGTGGGGACAGGGGGCACCGGGGAGCTGTTTTTT. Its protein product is CASSVGTGGTGELFF.

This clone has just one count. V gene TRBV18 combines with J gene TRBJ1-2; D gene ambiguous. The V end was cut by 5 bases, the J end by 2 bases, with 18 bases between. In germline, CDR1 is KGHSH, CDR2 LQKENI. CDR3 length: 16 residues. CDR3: CASSVPGKSINYGYTF. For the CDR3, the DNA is TGTGCCAGCTCAGTACCCGGGAAGTCCATAAACTATGGCTACACCTTC.

Here the CDR3 DNA reads TGCGCCAGCAGCTCGGGACAGGGAGAAGTAAAACTGTTTTTT. It encodes CASSSGQGEVKLFF. The gene calls are TRBV5-1 and TRBJ1-4, with 9 nucleotides matching TRBD1. Trimming took 3 bases from V and 10 from J; bases not matched to a gene: 7. There are 14 residues in the CDR3. Germline V CDR1 and CDR2: SGHRS, YFSETQ.

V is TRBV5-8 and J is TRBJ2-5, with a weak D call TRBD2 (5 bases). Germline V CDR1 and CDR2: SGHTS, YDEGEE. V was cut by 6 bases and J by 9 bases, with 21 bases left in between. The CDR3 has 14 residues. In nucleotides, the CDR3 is TGTGCCAGCAACCTAGGACGGGGTCAAGCGCCCCAGTACTTC. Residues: CASNLGRGQAPQYF.

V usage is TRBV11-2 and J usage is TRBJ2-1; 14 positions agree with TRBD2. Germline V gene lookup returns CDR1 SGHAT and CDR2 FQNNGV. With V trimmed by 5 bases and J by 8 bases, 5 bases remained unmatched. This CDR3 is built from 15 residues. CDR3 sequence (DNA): TGTGCCAGCAGCACCGGACTAGCGGGAGGAGATGAGCAGTTCTTC. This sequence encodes CASSTGLAGGDEQFF.

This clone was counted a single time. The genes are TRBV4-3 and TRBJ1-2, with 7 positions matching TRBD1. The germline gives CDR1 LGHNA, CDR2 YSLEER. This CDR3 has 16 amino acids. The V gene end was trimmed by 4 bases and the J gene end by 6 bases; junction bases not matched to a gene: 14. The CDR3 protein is CASSPRASTGVHGYTF. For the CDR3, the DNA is TGCGCCAGCAGCCCTCGAGCGTCAACAGGGGTCCATGGCTACACCTTC.

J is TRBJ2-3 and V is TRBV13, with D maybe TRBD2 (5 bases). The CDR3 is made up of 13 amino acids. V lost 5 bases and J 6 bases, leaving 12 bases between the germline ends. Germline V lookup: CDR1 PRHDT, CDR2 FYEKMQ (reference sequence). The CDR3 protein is CASSPRGLDTQYF. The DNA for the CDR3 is TGTGCCAGCAGCCCCCGCGGGCTGGATACGCAGTATTTT.

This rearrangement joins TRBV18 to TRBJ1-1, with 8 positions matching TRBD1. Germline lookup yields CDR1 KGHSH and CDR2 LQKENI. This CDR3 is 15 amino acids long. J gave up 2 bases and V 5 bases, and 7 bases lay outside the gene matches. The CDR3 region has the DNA TGTGCCAGCTCATTTTCAGGGGGCCGAAACACTGAAGCTTTCTTT. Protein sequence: CASSFSGGRNTEAFF.

CDR3 amino acids: CANGQVLNSPLHF. The CDR3 DNA reads TGTGCCAACGGACAGGTACTTAATTCACCCCTCCACTTT. The genes are TRBV2 and TRBJ1-6; 7 nucleotides agree with TRBD1. The CDR3 totals 13 residues. Germline CDR1 reads SNHLY; CDR2 reads FYNNEI. Trimming cost V 10 bases and J 6 bases; bases outside gene matches: 6.

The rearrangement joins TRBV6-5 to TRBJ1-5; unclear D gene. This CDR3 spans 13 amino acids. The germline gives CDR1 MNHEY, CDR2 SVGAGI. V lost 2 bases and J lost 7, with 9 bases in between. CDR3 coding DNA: TGTGCCAGCAGTTACCTAATCGTGCAGCCCCAGCATTTT. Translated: CASSYLIVQPQHF.

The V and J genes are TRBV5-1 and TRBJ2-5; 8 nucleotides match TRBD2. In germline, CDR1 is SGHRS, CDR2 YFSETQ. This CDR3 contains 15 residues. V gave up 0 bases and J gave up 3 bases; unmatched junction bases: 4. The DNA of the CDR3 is TGCGCCAGCAGCTTGGCGGGGGGGCCAGAAGAGACCCAGTACTTC. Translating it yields CASSLAGGPEETQYF.

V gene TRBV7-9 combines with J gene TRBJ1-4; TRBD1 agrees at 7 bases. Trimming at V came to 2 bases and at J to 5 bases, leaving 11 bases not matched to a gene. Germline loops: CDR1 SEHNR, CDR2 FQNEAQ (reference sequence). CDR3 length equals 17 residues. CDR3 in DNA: TGTGCCAGCAGCTTACTTAGAGGGACAGTTGTCAATGAAAAACTGTTTTTT. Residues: CASSLLRGTVVNEKLFF.

As DNA, the CDR3 is TGTGCCAGCAGCCCAGGGCGGCCCTACGAGCAGTACTTC. Its protein product is CASSPGRPYEQYF. The J gene is TRBJ2-7, the V gene TRBV3-1 (or the pseudogene TRBV3-2); a possible D gene is TRBD1 (5 bases). Deletions cut 4 bases from V and 2 bases from J, with 9 bases between. Germline V gene lookup returns CDR1 LGHDT and CDR2 YNNKEL (reference sequence). This CDR3 comprises 13 residues.

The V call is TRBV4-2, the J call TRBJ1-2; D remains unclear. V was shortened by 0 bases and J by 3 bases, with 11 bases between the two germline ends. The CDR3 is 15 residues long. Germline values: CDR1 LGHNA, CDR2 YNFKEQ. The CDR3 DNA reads TGTGCCAGCAGCCAAGATCTTACAGCCGACTATGGCTACACCTTC. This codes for CASSQDLTADYGYTF.

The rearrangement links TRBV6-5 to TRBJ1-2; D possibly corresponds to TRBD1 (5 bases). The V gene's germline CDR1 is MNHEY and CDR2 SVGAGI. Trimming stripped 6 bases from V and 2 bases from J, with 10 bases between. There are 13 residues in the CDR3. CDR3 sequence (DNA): TGTGCCAGCAGACAAGACAGAAACTATGGCTACACCTTC. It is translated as CASRQDRNYGYTF.

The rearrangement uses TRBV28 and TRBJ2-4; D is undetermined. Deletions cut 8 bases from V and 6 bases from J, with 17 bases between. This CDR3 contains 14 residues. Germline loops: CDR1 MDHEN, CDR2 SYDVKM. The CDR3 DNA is TGTGCCAGCCAATATAGATTACCGGGAAACATTCAGTACTTC. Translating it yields CASQYRLPGNIQYF.

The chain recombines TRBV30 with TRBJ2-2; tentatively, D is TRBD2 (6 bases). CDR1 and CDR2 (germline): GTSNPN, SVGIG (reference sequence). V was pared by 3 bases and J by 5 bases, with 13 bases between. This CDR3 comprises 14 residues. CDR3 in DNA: TGTGCCTGGAGAGGTCGGAGGGCTACCGGGGAGCTGTTTTTT. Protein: CAWRGRRATGELFF.

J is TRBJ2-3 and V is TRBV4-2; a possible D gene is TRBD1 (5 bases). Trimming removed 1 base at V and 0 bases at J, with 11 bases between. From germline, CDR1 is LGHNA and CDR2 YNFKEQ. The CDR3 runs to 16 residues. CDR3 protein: CASSQGGSFSTDTQYF. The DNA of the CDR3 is TGTGCCAGCAGCCAAGGGGGCTCTTTTAGCACAGATACGCAGTATTTT.

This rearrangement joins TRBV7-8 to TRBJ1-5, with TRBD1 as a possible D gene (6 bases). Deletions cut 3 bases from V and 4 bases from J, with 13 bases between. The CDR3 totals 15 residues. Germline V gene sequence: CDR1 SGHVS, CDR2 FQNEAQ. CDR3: CASSFASGANQPQHF. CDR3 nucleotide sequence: TGTGCCAGCAGCTTCGCCTCAGGGGCGAATCAGCCCCAGCATTTT.